This is a list of T cell receptor beta chains from one sample in a study of response to subunit inactivated influenza vaccine. TCRdb re-derived calls from the RT-PCR reads in MiXCR, one entry per CDR3 protein. The sample lists 500,000 to 550,000 distinct CDR3 sequences, around 25% seen once, with around 2.8% in the top ten. This sample also appeared in a second study, on T cells expressing NK-cell markers.

The starting material was CD4+ T cells sorted from PBMCs, obtained 11 to 12 days after vaccination. All receptors come from a man over 45 who received an inactivated influenza vaccine. The CDR3 runs from the conserved cysteine through the conserved F or W. A D gene is named only where the DNA matches it firmly. Clone sizes are given selectively: once, few, many, or a class where the clone is expanded.

CDR3nt: TGTGCCAGTAGTATTAGGAAGAACACTGAAGCTTTCTTT
CDR3aa: CASSIRKNTEAFF
d_gene: NA
v_gene: TRBV19
abundance: NA
j_gene: TRBJ1-1

CDR3nt: TGCGCCAGCAGCCCGGGCTCTGGAAACACCATATATTTT
CDR3aa: CASSPGSGNTIYF
d_gene: NA
v_gene: TRBV3-1
abundance: many
j_gene: TRBJ1-3

CDR3nt: TGCAGTGCTAGAGAGTCCAGGGAGAGAAACACCATATATTTT
CDR3aa: CSARESRERNTIYF
d_gene: NA
v_gene: TRBV20-1
abundance: few
j_gene: TRBJ1-3

CDR3nt: TGTGCCAGCAGTTTAGGGCCAGGGAACCACGAGCAGTACTTC
CDR3aa: CASSLGPGNHEQYF
d_gene: NA
v_gene: TRBV12-3/TRBV12-4
abundance: NA
j_gene: TRBJ2-7

CDR3nt: TGTGCCATCAGTGGAGGGACAGGGAGGGGCGAGCAGTACTTC
CDR3aa: CAISGGTGRGEQYF
d_gene: TRBD1
v_gene: TRBV10-3
abundance: NA
j_gene: TRBJ2-7

CDR3nt: TGTGCCAGCAGTCTTCGCCGCCCGTTTGAAAAACTGTTTTTT
CDR3aa: CASSLRRPFEKLFF
d_gene: NA
v_gene: TRBV12-3/TRBV12-4
abundance: NA
j_gene: TRBJ1-4

CDR3nt: TGTGCCAGCAGCTTAGGGGTTGGCCAAGAGACCCAGTACTTC
CDR3aa: CASSLGVGQETQYF
d_gene: NA
v_gene: TRBV7-2
abundance: few
j_gene: TRBJ2-5

CDR3nt: TGTGCCAGCAGCCAACCCTCCATGGGCCGAAATCAGCCCCAGCATTTT
CDR3aa: CASSQPSMGRNQPQHF
d_gene: NA
v_gene: TRBV28
abundance: few
j_gene: TRBJ1-5

CDR3nt: TGTGCCAGCAGCCAAGATCAGGGGGTGGGGATAGCGGGAGCTCGGTACAATGAGCAGTTCTTC
CDR3aa: CASSQDQGVGIAGARYNEQFF
d_gene: TRBD2
v_gene: TRBV4-2
abundance: few
j_gene: TRBJ2-1

CDR3nt: TGTGCCAGCAGTTTAGAGAGGGAGAACACTGAAGCTTTCTTT
CDR3aa: CASSLERENTEAFF
d_gene: NA
v_gene: TRBV27
abundance: NA
j_gene: TRBJ1-1

CDR3nt: TGCGCCAGCAGCTTGGTCGGGCGCAGCACAGATACGCAGTATTTT
CDR3aa: CASSLVGRSTDTQYF
d_gene: NA
v_gene: TRBV5-1
abundance: many
j_gene: TRBJ2-3

CDR3nt: TGCAGTACCTCTAGCGTCCCTAGCACAGATACGCAGTATTTT
CDR3aa: CSTSSVPSTDTQYF
d_gene: NA
v_gene: TRBV20-1
abundance: NA
j_gene: TRBJ2-3

CDR3nt: TGCAGCGTTGGGTCGCAGAACACTGAAGCTTTCTTT
CDR3aa: CSVGSQNTEAFF
d_gene: NA
v_gene: TRBV29-1
abundance: many
j_gene: TRBJ1-1

CDR3nt: TGTGCCAGCAGACGGCAGACAGGGACGAACACCGGGGAGCTGTTTTTT
CDR3aa: CASRRQTGTNTGELFF
d_gene: TRBD1
v_gene: TRBV6-2/TRBV6-3
abundance: NA
j_gene: TRBJ2-2

CDR3nt: TGTGCCAGCAGCTCCTCTAGCGGGAGGGCCGAAGGGCAGTATTTT
CDR3aa: CASSSSSGRAEGQYF
d_gene: TRBD2
v_gene: TRBV7-2
abundance: few
j_gene: TRBJ2-3

CDR3nt: TGCAGTGCTAGAGAACTCAGCTACGAGCAGTACTTC
CDR3aa: CSARELSYEQYF
d_gene: NA
v_gene: TRBV20-1
abundance: few
j_gene: TRBJ2-7

CDR3nt: TGTGCCAGCAGTGAATCCCGCTACTCTGGGGCCAACGTCCTGACTTTC
CDR3aa: CASSESRYSGANVLTF
d_gene: NA
v_gene: TRBV25-1
abundance: many
j_gene: TRBJ2-6

CDR3nt: TGCAGCGTTACCCCCGGGCAGACGAACACCGGGGAGCTGTTTTTT
CDR3aa: CSVTPGQTNTGELFF
d_gene: NA
v_gene: TRBV29-1
abundance: NA
j_gene: TRBJ2-2

CDR3nt: TGCAGCGTTGTCGAAGGGGATATTAATCAGCCCCAGCATTTT
CDR3aa: CSVVEGDINQPQHF
d_gene: NA
v_gene: TRBV29-1
abundance: many
j_gene: TRBJ1-5

CDR3nt: TGTGCCATCAGTGCCCTACCTCGGACAGGGAAAGAGACCCAGTACTTC
CDR3aa: CAISALPRTGKETQYF
d_gene: TRBD1
v_gene: TRBV10-3
abundance: NA
j_gene: TRBJ2-5

CDR3nt: TGCAGTGCCGCCGAAGGGACTCCTAACACCGGGGAGCTGTTTTTT
CDR3aa: CSAAEGTPNTGELFF
d_gene: NA
v_gene: TRBV20-1
abundance: few
j_gene: TRBJ2-2

CDR3nt: TGTGCCACCAGCAGAGATCCGGGGGACGGCAACATTCAGTACTTC
CDR3aa: CATSRDPGDGNIQYF
d_gene: NA
v_gene: TRBV15
abundance: NA
j_gene: TRBJ2-4

CDR3nt: TGTGCCAGCTCGGAAAGGGCGGGGGAAGAGACCCAGTACTTC
CDR3aa: CASSERAGEETQYF
d_gene: TRBD2
v_gene: TRBV18
abundance: NA
j_gene: TRBJ2-5

CDR3nt: TGTGCCAGCAGCTGGGGCCGAGGATTGAACACTGAAGCTTTCTTT
CDR3aa: CASSWGRGLNTEAFF
d_gene: NA
v_gene: TRBV5-6
abundance: few
j_gene: TRBJ1-1

CDR3nt: TGTGCCAGCAGCCAGACTAGCGGGAGGGCGTGGTACGAGCAGTACTTC
CDR3aa: CASSQTSGRAWYEQYF
d_gene: TRBD2
v_gene: TRBV2
abundance: once
j_gene: TRBJ2-7

CDR3nt: TGTGCCAGCAGTGGACCCCAGATTCCCACTGAAGCTTTCTTT
CDR3aa: CASSGPQIPTEAFF
d_gene: NA
v_gene: TRBV12-3/TRBV12-4
abundance: few
j_gene: TRBJ1-1

CDR3nt: TGCGCCAGCAGCTTGAGGTTGGGGGACGGGACAGATACGCAGTATTTT
CDR3aa: CASSLRLGDGTDTQYF
d_gene: NA
v_gene: TRBV5-1
abundance: few
j_gene: TRBJ2-3

CDR3nt: TGCAGTGCTAGAGATCTTGTCGCCCATGAGCAGTTCTTC
CDR3aa: CSARDLVAHEQFF
d_gene: NA
v_gene: TRBV20-1
abundance: NA
j_gene: TRBJ2-1

CDR3nt: TGTGCCAGCAGTGAAGAAGACGGGAGTCTCCGCGATGAGCAGTTCTTC
CDR3aa: CASSEEDGSLRDEQFF
d_gene: NA
v_gene: TRBV2
abundance: NA
j_gene: TRBJ2-1

CDR3nt: TGTGCCAGCAGTTCCCCGGCAGGGGTTACTGAAGCTTTCTTT
CDR3aa: CASSSPAGVTEAFF
d_gene: NA
v_gene: TRBV12-3/TRBV12-4
abundance: few
j_gene: TRBJ1-1

CDR3nt: TGTGCCATCAGTGACCAGACCCAGGGGATCTACGAGCAGTACTTC
CDR3aa: CAISDQTQGIYEQYF
d_gene: NA
v_gene: TRBV10-3
abundance: NA
j_gene: TRBJ2-7

CDR3nt: TGTGCCAGCAGCTTACAAATGCGGACGGAAGCTTTCTTT
CDR3aa: CASSLQMRTEAFF
d_gene: NA
v_gene: TRBV11-2
abundance: NA
j_gene: TRBJ1-1

CDR3nt: TGTGCCAGCAGAGAAGACCGGGGACGCACCGGGGAGCTGTTTTTT
CDR3aa: CASREDRGRTGELFF
d_gene: NA
v_gene: TRBV6-1
abundance: few
j_gene: TRBJ2-2

CDR3nt: TGTGCCAGCAGCGTAACGGGAACTCAAGAGACCCAGTACTTC
CDR3aa: CASSVTGTQETQYF
d_gene: NA
v_gene: TRBV9
abundance: NA
j_gene: TRBJ2-5

CDR3nt: TGTGCCAGCAGTTCGCCAGGGTCTTCCGAGCAGTACTTC
CDR3aa: CASSSPGSSEQYF
d_gene: NA
v_gene: TRBV6-5
abundance: many
j_gene: TRBJ2-7

CDR3nt: TGCAGTGCGCGGGACAGGGGGACCGGGGAGCTGTTTTTT
CDR3aa: CSARDRGTGELFF
d_gene: TRBD1
v_gene: TRBV20-1
abundance: NA
j_gene: TRBJ2-2

CDR3nt: TGCAGTGCTAGAGATCATGGGGCAGATACGCAGTATTTT
CDR3aa: CSARDHGADTQYF
d_gene: NA
v_gene: TRBV20-1
abundance: NA
j_gene: TRBJ2-3

CDR3nt: TGTGCCACTGGAGCAGATTTTAGCAATCAGCCCCAGCATTTT
CDR3aa: CATGADFSNQPQHF
d_gene: NA
v_gene: TRBV28
abundance: few
j_gene: TRBJ1-5

CDR3nt: TGTGCCAGCAGTGATCCCTTAAGTTTCGGCTACACCTTC
CDR3aa: CASSDPLSFGYTF
d_gene: NA
v_gene: TRBV6-1
abundance: NA
j_gene: TRBJ1-2

CDR3nt: TGTGCCAGCTCACAATCCGGACAGGGAGGCGGCACTGAAGCTTTCTTT
CDR3aa: CASSQSGQGGGTEAFF
d_gene: TRBD1
v_gene: TRBV18
abundance: NA
j_gene: TRBJ1-1

CDR3nt: TGTGCCAGCAGGCCGGGACTAGCGGGGGGGCTTGGGGATGAGCAGTTCTTC
CDR3aa: CASRPGLAGGLGDEQFF
d_gene: TRBD2
v_gene: TRBV12-3/TRBV12-4
abundance: few
j_gene: TRBJ2-1

CDR3nt: TGTGCAAGCGACGCGGGGGGGCGGGATGAGCAGTTCTTC
CDR3aa: CASDAGGRDEQFF
d_gene: TRBD2
v_gene: TRBV10-3
abundance: few
j_gene: TRBJ2-1

CDR3nt: TGTGCCAGCAGCTCCCACCGACAGCCACCTAATTCACCCCTCCACTTT
CDR3aa: CASSSHRQPPNSPLHF
d_gene: NA
v_gene: TRBV28
abundance: NA
j_gene: TRBJ1-6

CDR3nt: TGTGCCAGCAGCCAAGAACCGGGTAACAGAGAAGCTTTCTTT
CDR3aa: CASSQEPGNREAFF
d_gene: NA
v_gene: TRBV3-1
abundance: NA
j_gene: TRBJ1-1

CDR3nt: TGTGCCAGCAGCGCCAAAACAGGGGCAGATACGCAGTATTTT
CDR3aa: CASSAKTGADTQYF
d_gene: TRBD1
v_gene: TRBV5-6
abundance: NA
j_gene: TRBJ2-3